The rows below give T cell receptor beta chains drawn from one sample of a study of T cells in Graves' hyperthyroidism and ophthalmopathy. TCRdb processed the multiplex PCR reads anew with MiXCR; each CDR3 protein has one entry. The sample carries under 350,000 distinct CDR3 sequences, roughly a fifth recorded once. The sample was blood. The receptors here all came from a woman aged 50 to 65 with Graves' hyperthyroidism. Each CDR3 is given with its conserved first and last residue. Fields, in order: V gene, clone size, J gene, D gene, CDR3 protein, CDR3 DNA. D genes are given only for firm matches. The listing skips clone size in some rows; elsewhere it reads once, few, many or a size class.

>TRBV10-3|many|TRBJ2-3|.
CAISESSLGTDTQYF
TGTGCCATCAGTGAGTCAAGCTTGGGCACAGATACGCAGTATTTT
>TRBV11-3|.|TRBJ2-3|TRBD2
CASSEGGGLAGADTQYF
TGTGCCAGCAGCGAGGGGGGAGGGCTAGCGGGAGCAGATACGCAGTATTTT
>TRBV12-3/TRBV12-4|many|TRBJ2-7|TRBD2
CASSRTRTREQYF
TGTGCCAGCAGTCGGACTAGGACGAGGGAGCAGTACTTC
>TRBV28|many|TRBJ2-2|.
CASSLDSSNTGELFF
TGTGCCAGCAGTTTGGACAGCTCGAACACCGGGGAGCTGTTTTTT
>TRBV3-1|.|TRBJ2-1|.
CASSQGLKGPSKNNEQFF
TGTGCCAGCAGCCAAGGGCTGAAGGGACCTTCGAAGAACAATGAGCAGTTCTTC
>TRBV7-9|many|TRBJ2-6|.
CASSSGPANVLTF
TGTGCCAGCAGCTCCGGGCCAGCCAACGTCCTGACTTTC
>TRBV12-3/TRBV12-4|.|TRBJ2-3|TRBD2
CASSFSGGSTDTQYF
TGTGCCAGCAGTTTTTCGGGAGGCAGCACAGATACGCAGTATTTT
>TRBV7-8|.|TRBJ2-5|.
CASSLDTAWTQYF
TGTGCCAGCAGCTTAGATACAGCGTGGACCCAGTACTTC
>TRBV11-1|many|TRBJ2-2|.
CASSARNGELFF
TGTGCCAGCAGCGCCCGGAACGGGGAGCTGTTTTTT
>TRBV14|.|TRBJ2-5|.
CASSQVYGRGETQYF
TGTGCCAGCAGCCAAGTTTACGGGAGAGGAGAGACCCAGTACTTC
>TRBV24-1|many|TRBJ2-3|TRBD2
CATSDPGLAGSDTQYF
TGTGCCACCAGTGATCCCGGACTAGCGGGATCAGATACGCAGTATTTT
>TRBV12-3/TRBV12-4|.|TRBJ2-1|TRBD2
CASSHLAGVDNEQFF
TGTGCCAGCAGCCATCTAGCGGGAGTAGACAATGAGCAGTTCTTC
>TRBV20-1|many|TRBJ2-5|TRBD2
CSATHVRVAGGGETQYF
TGCAGTGCTACCCACGTTAGGGTAGCGGGAGGGGGAGAGACCCAGTACTTC
>TRBV30|many|TRBJ2-2|.
CAWSSRSASGNGELFF
TGTGCCTGGAGTTCTAGGAGCGCCTCAGGGAACGGGGAGCTGTTTTTT
>TRBV28|.|TRBJ1-1|TRBD1
CASSLVEGANTEAFF
TGTGCCAGCAGTTTAGTGGAGGGGGCGAACACTGAAGCTTTCTTT
>TRBV4-1|.|TRBJ2-1|TRBD2
CASSSSAGTSGNNEQFF
TGCGCCAGCAGTTCCTCCGCCGGGACTAGCGGGAACAATGAGCAGTTCTTC
>TRBV6-1|many|TRBJ2-2|.
CATEQNTGELFF
TGTGCCACGGAGCAGAACACCGGGGAGCTGTTTTTT
>TRBV2|.|TRBJ1-1|.
CASSVRGAGDTEAFF
TGTGCCAGCAGTGTGCGGGGGGCAGGGGACACTGAAGCTTTCTTT
>TRBV6-6|many|TRBJ2-7|TRBD2
CASSYSKTLLADPYEQYF
TGTGCCAGCAGTTACTCGAAAACACTACTAGCGGACCCTTACGAGCAGTACTTC
>TRBV19|.|TRBJ2-7|.
CASSIGTGSQYEQYF
TGTGCCAGTAGTATAGGTACCGGGAGTCAATACGAGCAGTACTTC